This is a list of T cell receptor beta chains from one sample in a study of blood T cell repertoires in COVID-19. Clones were sequenced by immunoSEQ multiplex PCR, and TCRdb holds only the in-frame ones, with some missing. Of over 50,000 clones in the sample, 84% were seen once. Sequencing was performed on peripheral blood. The receptor source for this set is a man aged 55 to 70 with COVID-19, enrolled during active disease. CDR3s include the opening cysteine and the closing phenylalanine or tryptophan. D genes are given only for firm matches. A clone size is listed for some rows: how often the clone was seen (once, few, many), or a class if it is expanded.

j_call: TRBJ2-7; cdr3_length: 15; v_call: TRBV4-2; d_call: NA; clone_size: NA; cdr3_aa: CASSQAAQDDYEQYF; cdr3_nt: TGTGCCAGCAGCCAAGCAGCACAGGACGATTACGAGCAGTACTTC
j_call: TRBJ2-2; cdr3_length: 17; v_call: TRBV6-4; d_call: NA; clone_size: NA; cdr3_aa: CASSDYAKAGDTGELFF; cdr3_nt: TGTGCCAGCAGTGACTACGCAAAGGCAGGGGACACCGGGGAGCTGTTTTTT
j_call: TRBJ1-6; cdr3_length: 19; v_call: TRBV28; d_call: NA; clone_size: NA; cdr3_aa: CASSSPQMLKSAYNSPLHF; cdr3_nt: TGTGCCAGCAGTTCCCCCCAGATGTTGAAAAGCGCATATAATTCACCCCTCCACTTT
j_call: TRBJ2-5; cdr3_length: 14; v_call: TRBV6-5; d_call: TRBD2; clone_size: NA; cdr3_aa: CASKATSGALSQYF; cdr3_nt: TGTGCCAGCAAAGCGACTAGCGGGGCTCTATCCCAGTACTTC
j_call: TRBJ2-4; cdr3_length: 14; v_call: TRBV2; d_call: TRBD2; clone_size: few; cdr3_aa: CASRETSDSGIQYF; cdr3_nt: TGTGCCAGCAGGGAGACTAGCGATTCGGGCATTCAGTACTTC
j_call: TRBJ1-2; cdr3_length: 14; v_call: TRBV29-1; d_call: NA; clone_size: NA; cdr3_aa: CSVESQGRVGGYTF; cdr3_nt: TGCAGCGTTGAAAGCCAGGGGAGGGTAGGTGGCTACACCTTC
j_call: TRBJ1-2; cdr3_length: 14; v_call: TRBV19; d_call: NA; clone_size: NA; cdr3_aa: CASSIQGLVYGYTF; cdr3_nt: TGTGCCAGTAGTATCCAGGGGCTCGTCTATGGCTACACCTTC
j_call: TRBJ1-2; cdr3_length: 15; v_call: TRBV11-2; d_call: TRBD1; clone_size: NA; cdr3_aa: CASSSRLDRTVGYTF; cdr3_nt: TGTGCCAGCAGCTCACGACTGGACAGGACGGTTGGCTACACCTTC
j_call: TRBJ2-7; cdr3_length: 17; v_call: TRBV2; d_call: TRBD1; clone_size: NA; cdr3_aa: CASSPDRGYYYYYEQYF; cdr3_nt: TGTGCCAGCAGTCCGGACAGGGGGTACTACTACTACTACGAGCAGTACTTC
j_call: TRBJ1-5; cdr3_length: 13; v_call: TRBV3-1/TRBV3-2; d_call: NA; clone_size: few; cdr3_aa: CASSQEEGGTQHF; cdr3_nt: TGTGCCAGCAGCCAAGAAGAAGGAGGGACCCAGCATTTT
j_call: TRBJ2-5; cdr3_length: 16; v_call: TRBV5-4; d_call: NA; clone_size: few; cdr3_aa: CASSSFLGASQETQYF; cdr3_nt: TGTGCCAGCAGCAGTTTTCTGGGGGCCTCCCAAGAGACCCAGTACTTC
j_call: TRBJ2-7; cdr3_length: 14; v_call: TRBV10-3; d_call: TRBD1; clone_size: few; cdr3_aa: CAITSTGGMDEQYF; cdr3_nt: TGTGCCATCACCTCGACAGGGGGCATGGACGAGCAGTACTTC
j_call: TRBJ1-4; cdr3_length: 19; v_call: TRBV11-2; d_call: TRBD1; clone_size: NA; cdr3_aa: CASSLVRGQRSSTNEKLFF; cdr3_nt: TGTGCCAGCAGCTTAGTGAGGGGACAGAGGAGCTCAACTAATGAAAAACTGTTTTTT
j_call: TRBJ1-5; cdr3_length: 15; v_call: TRBV6-5; d_call: NA; clone_size: once; cdr3_aa: CASRKDRENNQPQHF; cdr3_nt: TGTGCCAGCAGGAAGGACAGAGAGAACAATCAGCCCCAGCATTTT
j_call: TRBJ2-7; cdr3_length: 12; v_call: TRBV24-1; d_call: NA; clone_size: once; cdr3_aa: CATSAQGYEQYF; cdr3_nt: TGTGCCACCAGTGCACAGGGTTACGAGCAGTACTTC
j_call: TRBJ1-1; cdr3_length: 15; v_call: TRBV6-5; d_call: NA; clone_size: NA; cdr3_aa: CASSTTHPGSPEAFF; cdr3_nt: TGTGCCAGCAGTACCACGCACCCAGGGTCGCCTGAAGCTTTCTTT
j_call: TRBJ1-2; cdr3_length: 13; v_call: TRBV28; d_call: NA; clone_size: NA; cdr3_aa: CASREARDSSYTF; cdr3_nt: TGTGCCAGCAGAGAAGCTCGGGATAGTAGCTACACCTTC
j_call: TRBJ1-1; cdr3_length: 11; v_call: TRBV3-1/TRBV3-2; d_call: TRBD1; clone_size: few; cdr3_aa: CASTNRGEAFF; cdr3_nt: TGTGCCAGCACCAACAGGGGTGAAGCTTTCTTT
j_call: TRBJ1-6; cdr3_length: 14; v_call: TRBV14; d_call: NA; clone_size: NA; cdr3_aa: CASSPRQASSPLHF; cdr3_nt: TGTGCCAGCAGCCCGCGACAGGCCTCTTCACCCCTCCACTTT
j_call: TRBJ1-4; cdr3_length: 17; v_call: TRBV7-9; d_call: TRBD1; clone_size: NA; cdr3_aa: CASSLGPRGRGNEKLFF; cdr3_nt: TGTGCCAGCAGCTTAGGGCCCCGGGGCAGGGGGAATGAAAAACTGTTTTTT
j_call: TRBJ1-2; cdr3_length: 14; v_call: TRBV20-1; d_call: TRBD1; clone_size: once; cdr3_aa: CSASSGQGAHGYTF; cdr3_nt: TGCAGTGCTAGTAGCGGACAGGGGGCTCATGGCTACACCTTC
j_call: TRBJ2-2; cdr3_length: 16; v_call: TRBV2; d_call: TRBD1; clone_size: NA; cdr3_aa: CASSAQGVANTGELFF; cdr3_nt: TGTGCCAGCAGTGCCCAGGGGGTAGCGAACACCGGGGAGCTGTTTTTT
j_call: TRBJ2-3; cdr3_length: 16; v_call: TRBV3-1/TRBV3-2; d_call: TRBD2; clone_size: once; cdr3_aa: CASSRTSGPHTETQYF; cdr3_nt: TGTGCCAGCAGCAGGACTAGCGGCCCTCACACGGAGACGCAGTATTTT
j_call: TRBJ1-4; cdr3_length: 13; v_call: TRBV28; d_call: TRBD1; clone_size: NA; cdr3_aa: CATKGQGSEKLFF; cdr3_nt: TGTGCCACCAAAGGACAGGGAAGTGAAAAACTGTTTTTT
j_call: TRBJ2-1; cdr3_length: 16; v_call: TRBV5-1; d_call: TRBD1; clone_size: NA; cdr3_aa: CASSLTGTGGYNEQFF; cdr3_nt: TGCGCCAGCAGCTTGACCGGGACAGGGGGTTACAATGAGCAGTTCTTC
j_call: TRBJ1-2; cdr3_length: 14; v_call: TRBV6-2/TRBV6-3; d_call: NA; clone_size: NA; cdr3_aa: CASSPTGTNYGYTF; cdr3_nt: TGTGCCAGCAGCCCAACAGGGACCAACTATGGCTACACCTTC